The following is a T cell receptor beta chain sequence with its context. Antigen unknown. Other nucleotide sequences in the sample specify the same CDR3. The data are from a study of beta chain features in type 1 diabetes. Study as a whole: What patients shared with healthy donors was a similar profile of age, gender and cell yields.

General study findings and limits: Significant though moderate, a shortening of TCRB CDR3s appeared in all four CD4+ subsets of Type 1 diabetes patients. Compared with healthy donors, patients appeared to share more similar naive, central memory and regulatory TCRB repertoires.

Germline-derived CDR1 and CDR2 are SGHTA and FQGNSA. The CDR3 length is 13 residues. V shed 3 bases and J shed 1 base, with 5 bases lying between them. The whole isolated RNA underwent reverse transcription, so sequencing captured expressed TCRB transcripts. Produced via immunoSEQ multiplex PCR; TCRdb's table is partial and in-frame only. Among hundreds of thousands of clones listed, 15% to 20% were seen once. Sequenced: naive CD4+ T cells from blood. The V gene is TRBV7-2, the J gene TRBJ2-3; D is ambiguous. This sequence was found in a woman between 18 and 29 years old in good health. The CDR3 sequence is CASSLFGTDTQYF. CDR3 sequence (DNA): TGTGCCAGCAGCTTGTTTGGCACAGATACGCAGTATTTT.